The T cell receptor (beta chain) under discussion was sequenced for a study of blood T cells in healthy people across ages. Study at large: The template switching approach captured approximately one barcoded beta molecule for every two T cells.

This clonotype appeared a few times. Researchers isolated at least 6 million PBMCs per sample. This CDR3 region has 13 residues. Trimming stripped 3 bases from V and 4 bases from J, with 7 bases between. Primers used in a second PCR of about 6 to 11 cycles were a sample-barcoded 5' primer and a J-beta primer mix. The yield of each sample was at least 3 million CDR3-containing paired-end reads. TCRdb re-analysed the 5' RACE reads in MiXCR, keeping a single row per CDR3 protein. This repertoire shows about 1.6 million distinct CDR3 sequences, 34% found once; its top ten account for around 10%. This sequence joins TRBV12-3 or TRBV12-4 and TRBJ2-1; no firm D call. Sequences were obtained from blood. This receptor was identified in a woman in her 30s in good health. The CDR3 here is CASSFRRYNEQFF. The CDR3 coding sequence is TGTGCCAGCAGTTTCCGACGTTACAATGAGCAGTTCTTC.